This entry lists 13 T cell receptor beta chains sequenced from one sample in a study of T cells in Graves' hyperthyroidism and ophthalmopathy. RNA transcripts provided the source from which TCR beta CDR3 regions were amplified. Primed by the HTBI set, a first-round RT-PCR was run on the TCR CDR3. Via MiXCR, TCRdb re-called the multiplex PCR reads, giving one row per CDR3 protein. The data contain some 510,000 distinct CDR3 sequences, about 43% of them seen just once; the ten biggest clones take up roughly 8.2%. Sequencing was performed on peripheral blood or thyroid tissue (not recorded which). All receptors come from a woman younger than 30 with Graves' hyperthyroidism.

The rearrangement links TRBV15 to TRBJ2-3; D is unresolved. Germline V lookup: CDR1 LNHNV, CDR2 YYDKDF (reference sequence). The CDR3 contains 14 residues. Between the trimmed V and J ends, which lost 3 bases and 6 bases, there was a span of 13 bases. CDR3 in amino acids: CATSRRMDEDTQYF. Here the CDR3 DNA reads TGTGCCACCAGCAGGAGAATGGATGAGGATACGCAGTATTTT. The full variable domain, with the rest looked up from reference TRBV15 and TRBJ2-3, is DAMVIQNPRYQVTQFGKPVTLSCSQTLNHNVMYWYQQKSSQAPKLLFHYYDKDFNNEADTPDNFQSRRPNTSFCFLDIRSPGLGDTAMYLCATSRRMDEDTQYFGPGTRLTVL.

This chain connects TRBV4-3 to TRBJ1-1, with 9 bases that match TRBD1. CDR3 length equals 15 residues. Trimming took 1 base from V and 4 from J; bases not matched to a gene: 4. Germline V lookup: CDR1 LGHNA, CDR2 YSLEER. The CDR3 here is CASSQGQGVFTEAFF. The DNA of the CDR3 is TGCGCCAGCAGCCAAGGACAGGGGGTCTTCACTGAAGCTTTCTTT.

The V call is TRBV5-1, the J call TRBJ1-2; the D gene is possibly TRBD1 (5 bases). The CDR3 loop spans 14 amino acids. In germline, CDR1 is SGHRS, CDR2 YFSETQ. The V end was cut by 0 bases, the J end by 6 bases, with 12 bases between. CDR3 loop: CASSLVLGLDGYTF. CDR3 bases: TGCGCCAGCAGCTTGGTTCTGGGGCTCGATGGCTACACCTTC. Looking up the rest from reference TRBV5-1 and TRBJ1-2 gives the full variable domain: KAGVTQTPRYLIKTRGQQVTLSCSPISGHRSVSWYQQTPGQGLQFLFEYFSETQRNKGNFPGRFSGRQFSNSRSEMNVSTLELGDSALYLCASSLVLGLDGYTFGSGTRLTVV.

This clonotype has more than one count but fewer than ten. The chain's CDR3 is CASSLGLRTYEQYF. Here the CDR3 DNA reads TGTGCCAGCAGCTTGGGGCTCAGGACCTACGAGCAGTACTTC. The chain recombines TRBV7-9 with TRBJ2-7; a weak D match, TRBD1 (5 bases). V was pared by 3 bases and J by 2 bases, with 11 bases between. The CDR3 loop spans 14 amino acids. Germline-derived CDR1 and CDR2 are SEHNR and FQNEAQ (reference sequence). Supplemented by reference TRBV7-9 and TRBJ2-7, the full variable domain reads DTGVSQNPRHKITKRGQNVTFRCDPISEHNRLYWYRQTLGQGPEFLTYFQNEAQLEKSRLLSDRFSAERPKGSFSTLEIQRTEQGDSAMYLCASSLGLRTYEQYFGPGTRLTVT.

This clonotype was counted ten times or more. V gene TRBV7-9 combines with J gene TRBJ1-6; 7 bases align to TRBD1. The CDR3 runs to 13 residues. With 5 bases clipped from V and 15 bases from J, the junction kept 10 bases outside the gene matches. Per germline, CDR1 SEHNR and CDR2 FQNEAQ (reference sequence). CDR3 nucleotide sequence: TGTGCCAGCAGCCCACAGGGGAAGGCGCACCTCCACTTT. Translated, it gives CASSPQGKAHLHF.

V and J are TRBV29-1 and TRBJ2-2, with D tentatively TRBD1 (6 bases). The CDR3 is made up of 11 amino acids. Germline lookup yields CDR1 SQVTM and CDR2 ANQGSEA. The V end was cut by 7 bases, the J end by 7 bases, with 10 bases between. CDR3 loop: CSALQGGELFF. CDR3 coding DNA: TGCAGCGCTCTACAGGGCGGGGAGCTGTTTTTT.

The table lists this clonotype with a few counts. CDR3 region: CASTKGGGGSAFF. The CDR3, as DNA: TGTGCCAGCACTAAAGGAGGTGGTGGGTCAGCTTTCTTT. The chain has TRBV7-9 and TRBJ1-1; D is unresolved. CDR1 and CDR2 (germline): SEHNR, FQNEAQ (reference sequence). CDR3 length: 13 residues. Trimming cost V 7 bases and J 10 bases, with 19 bases left between them.

The gene calls are TRBV20-1 and TRBJ2-5, with a weak D call TRBD2 (6 bases). V was shortened by 6 bases and J by 9 bases, with 17 bases between the two germline ends. Germline values: CDR1 DFQATT, CDR2 SNEGSKA (reference sequence). This CDR3 has 12 residues. The CDR3 DNA is TGCAGTGCACCTGGCCCGGCGGGGCCCCAGTACTTC. Translating it yields CSAPGPAGPQYF.

This clonotype was counted between two and nine times. The V call is TRBV20-1, the J call TRBJ1-1, with TRBD1 matching over 7 bases. The germline V gene has CDR1 DFQATT and CDR2 SNEGSKA (reference sequence). The CDR3 consists of 13 residues. The trim removed 5 bases at V and 4 bases at J, leaving 7 bases unmatched. The CDR3 DNA follows: TGCAGTGCTGCGCCGACAGGGCTCACTGAAGCTTTCTTT. Translation: CSAAPTGLTEAFF.

This clonotype was picked up many times. The genes are TRBV19 and TRBJ1-2; no definite D call. CDR3 length: 10 amino acids. The V end lost 5 bases, the J end lost 6 bases, and 4 bases lay between the germline ends. Germline V gene data show CDR1 as LNHDA and CDR2 as SQIVND (reference sequence). The chain's CDR3 is CASSSNGYTF. In DNA, the CDR3 is TGTGCCAGTAGTTCCAATGGCTACACCTTC.

This clonotype turned up a few times. This sequence joins TRBV19 and TRBJ2-7, with 7 bases matching TRBD1. From germline, CDR1 is LNHDA and CDR2 SQIVND (reference sequence). The junction had 9 bases not matched to a gene; V was cut back by 11 bases and J by 8 bases. There are 11 residues in the CDR3. The CDR3: CALTGARKQYF. For the CDR3, the DNA is TGTGCCCTCACAGGGGCGAGGAAGCAGTACTTC.

The J gene is TRBJ1-1, the V gene TRBV7-2; TRBD1 agrees at 7 bases. CDR3 length equals 13 residues. Germline loops: CDR1 SGHTA, CDR2 FQGNSA. J lost 7 bases, V lost 6 bases, and 8 bases had no gene match. The CDR3 is CASSTGQAGEAFF. DNA for the CDR3: TGTGCCAGCAGTACTGGACAGGCAGGTGAAGCTTTCTTT. The full variable domain, completed using reference TRBV7-2 and TRBJ1-1, is GAGVSQSPSNKVTEKGKDVELRCDPISGHTALYWYRQSLGQGLEFLIYFQGNSAPDKSGLPSDRFSAERTGGSVSTLTIQRTQQEDSAVYLCASSTGQAGEAFFGQGTRLTVV.

The chain combines TRBV7-9 with TRBJ1-2, with 12 bases that match TRBD1. V shed 0 bases, J shed 4 bases, and the junction held 9 bases outside the gene matches. Germline CDR1 is SEHNR and CDR2 is FQNEAQ (reference sequence). This CDR3 comprises 18 residues. CDR3 residues: CASSLAGTGGRGVYGYTF. DNA of the CDR3: TGTGCCAGCAGCTTAGCCGGGACAGGGGGCCGTGGCGTCTATGGCTACACCTTC.